This T cell receptor (beta chain) was retrieved from a study of blood T cell repertoires in COVID-19. V was trimmed by 5 bases and J by 2 bases, leaving 15 bases between them. This CDR3 is built from 14 residues. Germline lookup yields CDR1 GTSNPN and CDR2 SVGIG (reference sequence). Authors' processing steps: Reference gene primer amplification yielded estimated nucleated cell counts. TCRdb's table, derived via immunoSEQ multiplex PCR, lists solely in-frame clones and lacks some. V, J and clone size are those of that table, while D and trimming were read from the DNA. The data hold about 98,000 clones, with 70% to 90% observed a single time.

The chain has TRBV30 and TRBJ1-2; D is perhaps TRBD1 (5 bases). Sequences were obtained from peripheral blood. The TCR comes from a man between 45 and 60 years old with active or convalescent COVID-19. CDR3 DNA sequence: TGTGCCTGGCGCGCGGGGGGGGGAAACTATGGCTACACCTTC. This translates into CAWRAGGGNYGYTF.